A single sample is the source of the 19 T cell receptor beta chains below, sequenced in a study of PD-1 blockade in classical Hodgkin lymphoma. Produced via immunoSEQ multiplex PCR; TCRdb's table is partial and in-frame only. The sample holds 25,000 to 35,000 clones, about 70% seen once. Relapse after autologous stem cell transplantation occurred in every patient, and brentuximab vedotin exposure varied. Specimen: peripheral blood mononuclear cells (PBMCs), collected before the second cycle of nivolumab. The source is a human donor with classical Hodgkin lymphoma.

This chain joins TRBV30 and TRBJ2-1, with D unclear. Germline V CDR1 and CDR2: GTSNPN, SVGIG (reference sequence). Deletions cut 0 bases from V and 7 bases from J, with 10 bases between. The CDR3 covers 13 residues. The CDR3 here is CAWSVHSRNEQFF. CDR3 coding DNA: TGTGCCTGGAGTGTACACTCGCGGAATGAGCAGTTCTTC. The variable domain in full, completed from reference TRBV30 and TRBJ2-1, reads SQTIHQWPATLVQPVGSPLSLECTVEGTSNPNLYWYRQAAGRGLQLLFYSVGIGQISSEVPQNLSASRPQDRQFILSSKKLLLSDSGFYLCAWSVHSRNEQFFGPGTRLTVL.

V and J are TRBV27 and TRBJ2-7; a weak D match, TRBD2 (6 bases). This CDR3 has 13 residues. CDR1 and CDR2 from the germline V gene are MNHEY and SMNVEV (reference sequence). With 3 bases removed from V and 6 bases from J, the gap between germline ends came to 12 bases. The CDR3 region has the DNA TGTGCCAGCAGTTTCGGGGGTTTGGCCGAGCAGTACTTC. This gives the protein CASSFGGLAEQYF.

CDR3 residues: CASSGDRVGWGTGELFF. Here the CDR3 DNA reads TGTGCCAGCAGCGGCGACAGGGTGGGCTGGGGCACCGGGGAGCTGTTTTTT. The chain has TRBV27 and TRBJ2-2; 7 positions match TRBD1. V shed 6 bases, J shed 4 bases, and the junction held 14 bases outside the gene matches. The germline V gene encodes CDR1 MNHEY and CDR2 SMNVEV (reference sequence). The CDR3 sequence is 17 residues long.

V and J are TRBV5-1 and TRBJ1-2; TRBD1 is a possible D gene (5 bases). This CDR3 region has 12 residues. Germline CDR1 and CDR2: SGHRS and YFSETQ. V gave up 5 bases and J gave up 4 bases, with 9 bases separating them. CDR3 sequence: CASSGDFYGYTF. In DNA form, the CDR3 reads TGCGCCAGCAGTGGGGACTTCTATGGCTACACCTTC. The full variable domain, with the rest looked up from reference TRBV5-1 and TRBJ1-2, is KAGVTQTPRYLIKTRGQQVTLSCSPISGHRSVSWYQQTPGQGLQFLFEYFSETQRNKGNFPGRFSGRQFSNSRSEMNVSTLELGDSALYLCASSGDFYGYTFGSGTRLTVV.

The chain employs TRBV19 and TRBJ1-1; D ambiguous. CDR1 is LNHDA, CDR2 SQIVND, per germline (reference sequence). This CDR3 is 14 amino acids long. Trimming removed 3 bases from V and 4 bases from J, with 12 bases in between. This chain's CDR3 is CASSIGGSGTEAFF. The CDR3 DNA follows: TGTGCCAGTAGTATTGGAGGTTCGGGCACTGAAGCTTTCTTT. Full variable domain (rest looked up from reference TRBV19 and TRBJ1-1): DGGITQSPKYLFRKEGQNVTLSCEQNLNHDAMYWYRQDPGQGLRLIYYSQIVNDFQKGDIAEGYSVSREKKESFPLTVTSAQKNPTAFYLCASSIGGSGTEAFFGQGTRLTVV.

The chain recombines TRBV18 with TRBJ2-2; D is possibly TRBD1 (5 bases). Germline V CDR1 and CDR2: KGHSH, LQKENI. This CDR3 is 17 amino acids long. V was trimmed by 5 bases and J by 1 base, leaving 17 bases between them. CDR3 residues: CASSLNPGFVNTGELFF. CDR3 DNA sequence: TGTGCCAGCTCATTAAACCCAGGGTTCGTGAACACCGGGGAGCTGTTTTTT.

The rearrangement uses TRBV19 and TRBJ2-1, with D maybe TRBD2 (6 bases). Trimming removed 4 bases from V and 4 bases from J, with 17 bases in between. Germline V gene sequence: CDR1 LNHDA, CDR2 SQIVND (reference sequence). The CDR3 totals 16 residues. The CDR3 region is CASSRRRDSYYNEQFF. The CDR3 region has the DNA TGTGCCAGTAGTAGGCGTCGGGACTCCTATTACAATGAGCAGTTCTTC.

The J gene is TRBJ1-1, the V gene TRBV6-1; no firm D call. CDR3 length: 16 residues. V lost 2 bases, J lost 2 bases, and 15 bases lay in between. The V gene's germline CDR1 is MNHNS and CDR2 SASEGT. In DNA, the CDR3 is TGTGCCAGCAGTGAACAATACCGTAGACAAAACACTGAAGCTTTCTTT. It translates to CASSEQYRRQNTEAFF.

This clone was observed a single time. The V and J genes are TRBV6-5 and TRBJ1-6; unclear D gene. From germline, CDR1 is MNHEY and CDR2 SVGAGI. The V end lost 7 bases, the J end lost 4 bases, and 11 bases lay between the germline ends. The CDR3 covers 14 residues. CDR3 loop: CASTSGSYNSPLHF. CDR3 in DNA: TGTGCCAGCACTTCCGGGTCTTATAATTCACCCCTCCACTTT.

The V gene is TRBV6-1, the J gene TRBJ2-6; D is uncertain. The germline V gene encodes CDR1 MNHNS and CDR2 SASEGT. This CDR3 comprises 17 residues. Between the trimmed V and J ends, which lost 1 base and 2 bases, there was a span of 12 bases. CDR3 residues: CASSEGAASAGANVLTF. The CDR3, as DNA: TGTGCCAGCAGTGAAGGGGCAGCAAGTGCTGGGGCCAACGTCCTGACTTTC.

J is TRBJ2-1 and V is TRBV7-8; D is perhaps TRBD1 or TRBD2 (6 bases each). The V end was cut by 1 base, the J end by 0 bases, with 13 bases between. CDR1 SGHVS and CDR2 FQNEAQ come from the germline V gene. The CDR3 covers 17 residues. This CDR3 reads CASSLGSGADSYNEQFF. CDR3 DNA: TGTGCCAGCAGCTTAGGTTCGGGGGCCGACTCCTACAATGAGCAGTTCTTC. The full variable domain, in which reference TRBV7-8 and TRBJ2-1 provide the parts outside the CDR3, is GAGVSQSPRYKVAKRGQDVALRCDPISGHVSLFWYQQALGQGPEFLTYFQNEAQLDKSGLPSDRFFAERPEGSVSTLKIQRTQQEDSAVYLCASSLGSGADSYNEQFFGPGTRLTVL.

The chain recombines TRBV19 with TRBJ1-2; D gene ambiguous. This CDR3 is built from 12 residues. Germline values: CDR1 LNHDA, CDR2 SQIVND (reference sequence). Trimming took 1 base from V and 11 from J, leaving 11 bases between them. The CDR3 DNA is TGTGCCAGTAGTATAGCGCGTTCAGGATACACCTTC. Translated: CASSIARSGYTF.

The gene calls are TRBV9 and TRBJ2-1; 11 bases fit TRBD2. The CDR3 contains 17 residues. The germline V gene encodes CDR1 SGDLS and CDR2 YYNGEE. After removal of 3 bases from V and 4 bases from J, the junction contained 9 bases not matched to a gene. DNA for the CDR3: TGTGCCAGCAGCGCCCGACCCGGGACTAGCGGTTACAATGAGCAGTTCTTC. Protein product: CASSARPGTSGYNEQFF.

The rearrangement joins TRBV9 to TRBJ2-7, with a weak D call TRBD2 (5 bases). The germline V and J ends were trimmed by 0 bases and 6 bases, with 16 bases remaining between them. The germline V gene has CDR1 SGDLS and CDR2 YYNGEE. The CDR3 runs 15 residues. CDR3: CASSVEGGSGSEQYF. Written as DNA, the CDR3 is TGTGCCAGCAGCGTAGAGGGTGGGAGTGGAAGCGAGCAGTACTTC.

The CDR3: CASSPQGGTDVYF. DNA of the CDR3: TGCGCCAGCAGCCCGCAGGGTGGGACGGACGTATATTTT. The chain has TRBV5-1 and TRBJ1-3; D might be TRBD1 (5 bases). V was clipped by 4 bases and J by 14 bases, with 19 bases between them. Germline lookup yields CDR1 SGHRS and CDR2 YFSETQ. The CDR3 loop spans 13 amino acids.

As regards this clone: Different DNA sequences within this sample yield the same CDR3. The rearrangement joins TRBV6-1 to TRBJ2-1; 13 nucleotides align to TRBD2. V lost 3 bases to trimming and J lost 4 bases; unmatched junction nucleotides: 0. The CDR3 length is 15 residues. Per germline, CDR1 MNHNS and CDR2 SASEGT. The CDR3 loop reads CASSEGLAGYNEQFF. CDR3 coding DNA: TGTGCCAGCAGTGAGGGACTAGCGGGGTACAATGAGCAGTTCTTC.

The chain carries TRBV6-6 and TRBJ2-7; tentatively, D is TRBD1 (6 bases). The V end was cut by 0 bases, the J end by 6 bases, with 15 bases between. Per germline, CDR1 MNHNY and CDR2 SVGAGI (reference sequence). The CDR3 length is 15 residues. CDR3 region: CASSYSNRVGVEQYF. The CDR3 DNA reads as TGTGCCAGCAGTTACTCGAACAGGGTGGGGGTCGAGCAGTACTTC.

The V gene is TRBV2, the J gene TRBJ2-2, with no clear D. In germline, CDR1 is SNHLY, CDR2 FYNNEI. The length of the CDR3 is 14 residues. V lost 6 bases to trimming and J lost 5 bases, with 13 bases between them. The CDR3 DNA sequence: TGTGCCAGCAGCTTCACATCCATAACCGGGGAGCTGTTTTTT. Encoded protein: CASSFTSITGELFF.

The rearrangement joins TRBV10-2 to TRBJ2-1; 10 bases line up with TRBD2. Trimming cost V 8 bases and J 3 bases; bases outside gene matches: 1. The CDR3 sequence is 13 residues long. CDR1 is WSHSY, CDR2 SAAADI, per germline. The CDR3 sequence is CASSSGGYNEQFF. CDR3 coding DNA: TGCGCCAGCTCTAGCGGGGGCTACAATGAGCAGTTCTTC.